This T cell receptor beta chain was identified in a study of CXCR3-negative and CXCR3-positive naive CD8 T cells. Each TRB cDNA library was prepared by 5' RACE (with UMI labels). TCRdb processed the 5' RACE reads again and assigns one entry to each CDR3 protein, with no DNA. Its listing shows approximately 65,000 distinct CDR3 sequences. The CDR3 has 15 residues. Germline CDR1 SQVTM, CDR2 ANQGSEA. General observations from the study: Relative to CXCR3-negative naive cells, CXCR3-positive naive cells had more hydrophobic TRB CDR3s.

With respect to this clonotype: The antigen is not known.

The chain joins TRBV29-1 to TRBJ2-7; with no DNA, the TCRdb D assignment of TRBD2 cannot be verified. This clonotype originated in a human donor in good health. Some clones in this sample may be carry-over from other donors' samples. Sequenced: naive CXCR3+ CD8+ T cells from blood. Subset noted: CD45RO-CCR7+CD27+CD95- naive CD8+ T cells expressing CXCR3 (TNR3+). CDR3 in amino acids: CSVELLAGETYEQYF.